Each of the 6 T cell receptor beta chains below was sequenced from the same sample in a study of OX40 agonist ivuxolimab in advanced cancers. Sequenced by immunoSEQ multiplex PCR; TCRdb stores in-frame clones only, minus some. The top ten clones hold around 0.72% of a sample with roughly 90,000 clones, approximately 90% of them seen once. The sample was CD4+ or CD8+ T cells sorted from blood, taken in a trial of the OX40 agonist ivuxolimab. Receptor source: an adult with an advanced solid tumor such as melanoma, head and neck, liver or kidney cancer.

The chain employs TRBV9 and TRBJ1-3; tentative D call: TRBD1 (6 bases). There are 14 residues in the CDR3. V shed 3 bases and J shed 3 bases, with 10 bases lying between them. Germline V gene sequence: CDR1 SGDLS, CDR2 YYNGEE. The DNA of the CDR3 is TGTGCCAGCAGCGCACAGGGAGGTGGAAACACCATATATTTT. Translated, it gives CASSAQGGGNTIYF.

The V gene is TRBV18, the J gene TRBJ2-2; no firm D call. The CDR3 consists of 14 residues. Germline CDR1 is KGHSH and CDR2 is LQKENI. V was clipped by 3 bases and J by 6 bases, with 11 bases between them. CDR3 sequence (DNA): TGTGCCAGCTCACCTCCCCCGAGTGCCGGGGAGCTGTTTTTT. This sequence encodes CASSPPPSAGELFF.

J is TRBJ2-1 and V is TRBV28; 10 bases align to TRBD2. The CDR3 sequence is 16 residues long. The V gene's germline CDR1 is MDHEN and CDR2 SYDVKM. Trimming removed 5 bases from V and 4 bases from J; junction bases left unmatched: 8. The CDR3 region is CASSETSGPLYNEQFF. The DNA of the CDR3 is TGTGCCAGCAGTGAGACTAGCGGGCCCTTATACAATGAGCAGTTCTTC.

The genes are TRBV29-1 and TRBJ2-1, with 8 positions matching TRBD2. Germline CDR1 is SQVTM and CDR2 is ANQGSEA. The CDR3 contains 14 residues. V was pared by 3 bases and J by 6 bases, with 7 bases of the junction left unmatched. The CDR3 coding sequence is TGCAGCGTTGACCGGCGGGGGGACGGCAATGAGCAGTTCTTC. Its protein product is CSVDRRGDGNEQFF.

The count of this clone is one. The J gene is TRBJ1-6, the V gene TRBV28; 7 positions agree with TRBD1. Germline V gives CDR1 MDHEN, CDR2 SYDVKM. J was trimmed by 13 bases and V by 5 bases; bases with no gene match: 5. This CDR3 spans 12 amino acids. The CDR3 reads CASSDRVLPLHF. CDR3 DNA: TGTGCCAGCAGTGACAGGGTCTTGCCCCTCCACTTT.

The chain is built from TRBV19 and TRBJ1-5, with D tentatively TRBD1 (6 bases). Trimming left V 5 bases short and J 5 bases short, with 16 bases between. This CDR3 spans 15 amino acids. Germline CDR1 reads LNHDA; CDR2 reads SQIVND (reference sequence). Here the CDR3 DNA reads TGTGCCAGTAGTTCCGGACAGACAATTTATCAGCCCCAGCATTTT. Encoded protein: CASSSGQTIYQPQHF.